This TCR beta chain was identified during a study of a mutant IDH1 vaccine in newly diagnosed glioma. Study-level findings and limits: Patients showed vaccine-induced immune responses at a rate of 80% to 95%.

Profiled with immunoSEQ multiplex PCR; TCRdb holds only in-frame clones, not every one. There are 30,000 or so clones in the sample; about 88% occur only once, and around 4.9% lies in the top ten. Stated time point: baseline, week 1 (first vaccination visit). Treatment meaning: pre-vaccination baseline after standard-of-care therapy. The CDR3 is made up of 14 amino acids. V was pared by 4 bases and J by 1 base, with 10 bases between. Looked up from germline, CDR1 is MGHRA and CDR2 is YSYEKL. A note on this clone: The target antigen is unknown.

This receptor was taken from a woman aged 40 to 49 with glioma. Sequencing was performed on PBMCs, taken from a glioma patient treated with radiotherapy, temozolomide or both. The genes are TRBV4-1 and TRBJ1-1; D unresolved. CDR3 bases: TGCGCCAGCAGCCCGAACTGGGCGAACACTGAAGCTTTCTTT. Its protein is CASSPNWANTEAFF.